This T cell receptor (beta chain) was obtained from a study of T cell repertoires in cytomegalovirus infection. As for the study in general: Alongside well-studied HLA-B-restricted CMV epitopes, recently identified HLA-C-restricted CMV epitopes were also used. Indications of both CMV infection and matching HLA type were provided by public TCR beta signatures.

TCRdb ran MiXCR on the reads and lists one entry per CDR3 protein. Found here are roughly 920,000 distinct CDR3 sequences, approximately 31% of them singletons; the top ten hold roughly an eighth. Overall study results and limits: CMV-specific TCR beta clonotypes restricted by HLA-C were the ones dominating the ex vivo response. Pooled public TCR beta family frequency picked out CMV carriers with the relevant HLA.

Trimming took 1 base from V and 6 from J; bases not matched to a gene: 7. Looked up from germline, CDR1 is SGHTS and CDR2 is YDEGEE. The CDR3 spans 15 residues. In the case of this clonotype: Its antigen is undetermined.

Source: cultured CD8+ T cells from PBMCs, taken from culture after CMV antigen stimulation. The TCR sequence derives from a human donor in good health (CMV status not recorded). Some clones in this sample may be carry-over from other donors' samples. V usage is TRBV5-8 and J usage is TRBJ2-1; 7 nucleotides agree with TRBD2. The CDR3 coding sequence is TGTGCCAGCAGCTTGATGGCTAGCGGATGCAATGAGCAGTTCTTC. This encodes CASSLMASGCNEQFF.